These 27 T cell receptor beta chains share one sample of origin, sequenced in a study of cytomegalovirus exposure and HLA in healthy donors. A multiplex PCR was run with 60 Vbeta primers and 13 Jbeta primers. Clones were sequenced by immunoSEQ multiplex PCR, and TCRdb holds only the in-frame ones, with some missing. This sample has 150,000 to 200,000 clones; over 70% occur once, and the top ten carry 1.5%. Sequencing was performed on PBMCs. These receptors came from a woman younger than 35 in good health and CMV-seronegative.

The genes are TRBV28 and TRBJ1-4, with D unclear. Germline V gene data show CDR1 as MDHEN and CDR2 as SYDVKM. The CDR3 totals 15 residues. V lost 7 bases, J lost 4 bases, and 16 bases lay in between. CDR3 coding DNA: TGTGCCAGCACCCATGGGAGGGCCCGTAATGAAAAACTGTTTTTT. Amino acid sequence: CASTHGRARNEKLFF.

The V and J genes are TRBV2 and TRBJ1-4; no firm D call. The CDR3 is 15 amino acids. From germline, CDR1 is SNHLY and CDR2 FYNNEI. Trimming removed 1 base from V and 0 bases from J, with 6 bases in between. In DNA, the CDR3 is TGTGCCAGCAGTGAAGGGGGAGCAACTAATGAAAAACTGTTTTTT. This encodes CASSEGGATNEKLFF.

The CDR3 region has the DNA TGTGCCAGCTCACCTGGCAGATTGAACACTGAAGCTTTCTTT. This encodes CASSPGRLNTEAFF. The chain uses TRBV18 and TRBJ1-1; D not resolved. From germline, CDR1 is KGHSH and CDR2 LQKENI. This CDR3 is 14 amino acids long. Trimming took 3 bases from V and 0 from J, leaving 8 bases between them.

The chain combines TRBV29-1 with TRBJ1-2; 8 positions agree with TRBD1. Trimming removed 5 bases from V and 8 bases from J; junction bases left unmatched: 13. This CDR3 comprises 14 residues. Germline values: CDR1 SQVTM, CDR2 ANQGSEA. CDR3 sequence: CSVPPPATGDGYTF. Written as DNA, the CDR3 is TGCAGCGTTCCACCACCAGCGACAGGGGACGGCTACACCTTC.

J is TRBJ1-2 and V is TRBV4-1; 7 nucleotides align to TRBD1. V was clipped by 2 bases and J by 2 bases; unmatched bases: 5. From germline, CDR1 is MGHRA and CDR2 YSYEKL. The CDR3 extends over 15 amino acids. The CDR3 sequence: CASSQPDRDNYGYTF. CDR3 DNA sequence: TGCGCCAGCAGCCAACCCGACAGGGACAACTATGGCTACACCTTC.

The CDR3: CASTSDYRGQYF. The CDR3 DNA reads TGTGCCAGCACCTCGGACTACCGAGGGCAGTACTTC. The gene calls are TRBV11-2 and TRBJ2-5, with a tentative D call TRBD2 (6 bases). The CDR3 extends over 12 amino acids. The V gene lost 7 bases and the J gene lost 11 bases, with 17 bases spanning the gap. Germline assignment: CDR1 SGHAT and CDR2 FQNNGV.

CDR3 amino acids: CASSLEAGRGYGYTF. CDR3 in DNA: TGTGCCAGCAGCTTAGAGGCAGGGAGGGGCTATGGCTACACCTTC. This chain links TRBV7-8 with TRBJ1-2; the D gene is possibly TRBD1 (5 bases). This CDR3 is 15 amino acids long. Trimming took 1 base from V and 4 from J, leaving 13 bases between them. The germline V gene encodes CDR1 SGHVS and CDR2 FQNEAQ.

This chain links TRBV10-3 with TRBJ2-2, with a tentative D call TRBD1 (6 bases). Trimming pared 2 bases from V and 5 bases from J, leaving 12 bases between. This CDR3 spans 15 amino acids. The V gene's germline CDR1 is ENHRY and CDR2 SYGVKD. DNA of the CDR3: TGTGCCATCAGTGAGCCGGCCAGGGGTACCGGGGAGCTGTTTTTT. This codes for CAISEPARGTGELFF.

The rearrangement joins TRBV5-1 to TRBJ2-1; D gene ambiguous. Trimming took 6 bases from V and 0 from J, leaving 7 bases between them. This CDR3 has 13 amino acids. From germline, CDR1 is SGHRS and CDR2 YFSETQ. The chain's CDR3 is CASKRSSYNEQFF. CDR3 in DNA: TGCGCCAGCAAACGGAGCTCCTACAATGAGCAGTTCTTC.

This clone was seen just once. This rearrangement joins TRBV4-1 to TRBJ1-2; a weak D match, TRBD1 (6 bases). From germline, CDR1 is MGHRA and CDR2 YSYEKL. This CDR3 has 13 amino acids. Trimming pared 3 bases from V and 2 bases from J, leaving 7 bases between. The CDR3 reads CASSQTGNYGYTF. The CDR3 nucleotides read TGCGCCAGCAGCCAGACAGGCAACTATGGCTACACCTTC.

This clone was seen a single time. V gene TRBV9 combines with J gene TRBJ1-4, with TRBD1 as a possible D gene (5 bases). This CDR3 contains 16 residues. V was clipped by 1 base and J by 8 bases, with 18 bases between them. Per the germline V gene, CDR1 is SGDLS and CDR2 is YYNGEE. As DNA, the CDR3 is TGTGCCAGCAGCGTACGCAGCGGGGGGGTGGGCGAAAAACTGTTTTTT. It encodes CASSVRSGGVGEKLFF.

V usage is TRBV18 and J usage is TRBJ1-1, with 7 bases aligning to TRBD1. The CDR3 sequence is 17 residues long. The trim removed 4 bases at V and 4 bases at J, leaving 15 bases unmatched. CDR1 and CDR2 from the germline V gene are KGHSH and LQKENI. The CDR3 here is CASSRETGNRGTTEAFF. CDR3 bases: TGTGCCAGCTCACGGGAGACAGGGAATAGGGGAACCACTGAAGCTTTCTTT.

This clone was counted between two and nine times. In DNA, the CDR3 is TGTGCCAGCAGCGGGGACATTTATGGCTACACCTTC. Its translation is CASSGDIYGYTF. The rearrangement links TRBV5-6 to TRBJ1-2; D may be TRBD1 (6 bases). CDR1 is SGHDT, CDR2 YYEEEE, per germline. With 4 bases removed from V and 5 bases from J, the gap between germline ends came to 9 bases. The CDR3 extends over 12 amino acids.

The CDR3 here is CASSFSGDNEKLFF. CDR3 sequence (DNA): TGTGCCAGCAGCTTTAGCGGAGATAATGAAAAACTGTTTTTT. The chain employs TRBV5-4 and TRBJ1-4, with D unclear. Germline CDR1 and CDR2: SGHNT and YYREEE (reference sequence). V gave up 2 bases and J gave up 4 bases, with 9 bases separating them. The CDR3 consists of 14 residues.

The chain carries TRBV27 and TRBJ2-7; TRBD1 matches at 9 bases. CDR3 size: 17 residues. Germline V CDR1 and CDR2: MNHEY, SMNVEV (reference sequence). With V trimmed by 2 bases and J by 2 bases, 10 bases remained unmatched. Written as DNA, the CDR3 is TGTGCCAGCAGTTTACAGCCTCACAGGGGGCAAGCCTACGAGCAGTACTTC. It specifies CASSLQPHRGQAYEQYF.

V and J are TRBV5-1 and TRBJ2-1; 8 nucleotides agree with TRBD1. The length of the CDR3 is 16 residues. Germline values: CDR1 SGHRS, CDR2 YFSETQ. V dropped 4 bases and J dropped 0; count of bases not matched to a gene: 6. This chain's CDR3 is CASSMGQVSSYNEQFF. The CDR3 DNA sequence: TGCGCCAGCAGCATGGGACAGGTGAGCTCCTACAATGAGCAGTTCTTC.

The CDR3 sequence: CSVRQGAGGYTF. The CDR3 DNA reads TGCAGCGTTAGGCAGGGGGCCGGCGGCTACACCTTC. The chain uses TRBV29-1 and TRBJ1-2, with 8 bases identical to TRBD1. V lost 5 bases, J lost 8 bases, and 7 bases stayed unmatched. CDR3 size: 12 residues. The germline gives CDR1 SQVTM, CDR2 ANQGSEA. Based on the CDR3 plus reference TRBV29-1 and TRBJ1-2, the full variable domain is SAVISQKPSRDICQRGTSLTIQCQVDSQVTMMFWYRQQPGQSLTLIATANQGSEATYESGFVIDKFPISRPNLTFSTLTVSNMSPEDSSIYLCSVRQGAGGYTFGSGTRLTVV.

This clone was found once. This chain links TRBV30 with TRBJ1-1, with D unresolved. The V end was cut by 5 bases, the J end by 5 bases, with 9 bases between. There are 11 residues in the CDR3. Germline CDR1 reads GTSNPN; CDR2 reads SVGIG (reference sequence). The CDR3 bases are TGTGCCTGGCTTGCGGTTACTGAAGCTTTCTTT. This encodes CAWLAVTEAFF.

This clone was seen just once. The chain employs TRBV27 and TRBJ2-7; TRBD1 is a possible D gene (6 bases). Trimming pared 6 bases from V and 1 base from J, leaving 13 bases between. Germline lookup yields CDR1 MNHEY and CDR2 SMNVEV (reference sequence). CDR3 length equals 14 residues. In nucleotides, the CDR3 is TGTGCCAGCAGATGGGGGCAGGGGTCCTACGAGCAGTACTTC. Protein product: CASRWGQGSYEQYF.

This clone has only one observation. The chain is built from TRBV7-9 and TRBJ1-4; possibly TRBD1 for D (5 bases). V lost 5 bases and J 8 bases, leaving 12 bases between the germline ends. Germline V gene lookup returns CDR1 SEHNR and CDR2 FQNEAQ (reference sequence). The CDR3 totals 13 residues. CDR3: CASSPGFKEKLFF. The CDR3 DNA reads TGTGCCAGCAGCCCAGGGTTTAAAGAAAAACTGTTTTTT.

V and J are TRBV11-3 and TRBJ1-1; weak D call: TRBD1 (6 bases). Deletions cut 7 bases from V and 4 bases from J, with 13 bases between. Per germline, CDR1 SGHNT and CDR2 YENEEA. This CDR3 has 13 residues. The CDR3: CASTYSGATEAFF. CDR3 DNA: TGTGCCAGCACCTACTCAGGGGCCACTGAAGCTTTCTTT.

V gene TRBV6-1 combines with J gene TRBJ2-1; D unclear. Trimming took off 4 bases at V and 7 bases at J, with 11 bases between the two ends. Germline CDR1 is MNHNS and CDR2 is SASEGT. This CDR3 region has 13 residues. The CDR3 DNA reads TGTGCCAGCAGTGTTAGACGGGTGAATGAGCAGTTCTTC. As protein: CASSVRRVNEQFF.

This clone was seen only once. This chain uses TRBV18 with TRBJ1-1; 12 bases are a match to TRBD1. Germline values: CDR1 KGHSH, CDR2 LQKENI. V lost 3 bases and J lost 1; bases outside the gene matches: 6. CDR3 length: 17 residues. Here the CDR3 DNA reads TGTGCCAGCTCACCGATCGGGACAGGGGGCGCGAACACTGAAGCTTTCTTT. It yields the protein CASSPIGTGGANTEAFF.

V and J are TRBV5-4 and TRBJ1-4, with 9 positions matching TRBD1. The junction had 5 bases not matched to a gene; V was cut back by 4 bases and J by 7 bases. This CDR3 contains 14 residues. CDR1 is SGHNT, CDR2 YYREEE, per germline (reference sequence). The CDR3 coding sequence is TGTGCCAGCAGCCCGGGACAGGGACTTGAAAAACTGTTTTTT. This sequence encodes CASSPGQGLEKLFF.

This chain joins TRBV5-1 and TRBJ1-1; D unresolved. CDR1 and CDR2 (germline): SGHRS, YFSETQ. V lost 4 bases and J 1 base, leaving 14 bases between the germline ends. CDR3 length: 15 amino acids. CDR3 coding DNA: TGCGCCAGCAGCCTCCTATCTCGACAGAACACTGAAGCTTTCTTT. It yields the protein CASSLLSRQNTEAFF. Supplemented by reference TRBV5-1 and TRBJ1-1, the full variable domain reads KAGVTQTPRYLIKTRGQQVTLSCSPISGHRSVSWYQQTPGQGLQFLFEYFSETQRNKGNFPGRFSGRQFSNSRSEMNVSTLELGDSALYLCASSLLSRQNTEAFFGQGTRLTVV.

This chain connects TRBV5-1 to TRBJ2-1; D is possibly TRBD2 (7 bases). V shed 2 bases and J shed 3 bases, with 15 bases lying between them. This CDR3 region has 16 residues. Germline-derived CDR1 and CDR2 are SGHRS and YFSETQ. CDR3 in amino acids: CASSFGGGAIYNEQFF. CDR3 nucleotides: TGCGCCAGCAGCTTTGGTGGGGGGGCTATCTACAATGAGCAGTTCTTC. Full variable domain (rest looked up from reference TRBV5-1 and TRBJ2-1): KAGVTQTPRYLIKTRGQQVTLSCSPISGHRSVSWYQQTPGQGLQFLFEYFSETQRNKGNFPGRFSGRQFSNSRSEMNVSTLELGDSALYLCASSFGGGAIYNEQFFGPGTRLTVL.

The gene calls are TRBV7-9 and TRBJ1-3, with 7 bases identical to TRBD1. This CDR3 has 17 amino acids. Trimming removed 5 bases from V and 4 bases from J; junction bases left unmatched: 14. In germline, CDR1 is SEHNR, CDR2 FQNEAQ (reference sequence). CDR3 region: CASSPTLMTGTGNTIYF. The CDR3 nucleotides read TGTGCCAGCAGCCCGACCCTAATGACAGGGACAGGAAACACCATATATTTT.